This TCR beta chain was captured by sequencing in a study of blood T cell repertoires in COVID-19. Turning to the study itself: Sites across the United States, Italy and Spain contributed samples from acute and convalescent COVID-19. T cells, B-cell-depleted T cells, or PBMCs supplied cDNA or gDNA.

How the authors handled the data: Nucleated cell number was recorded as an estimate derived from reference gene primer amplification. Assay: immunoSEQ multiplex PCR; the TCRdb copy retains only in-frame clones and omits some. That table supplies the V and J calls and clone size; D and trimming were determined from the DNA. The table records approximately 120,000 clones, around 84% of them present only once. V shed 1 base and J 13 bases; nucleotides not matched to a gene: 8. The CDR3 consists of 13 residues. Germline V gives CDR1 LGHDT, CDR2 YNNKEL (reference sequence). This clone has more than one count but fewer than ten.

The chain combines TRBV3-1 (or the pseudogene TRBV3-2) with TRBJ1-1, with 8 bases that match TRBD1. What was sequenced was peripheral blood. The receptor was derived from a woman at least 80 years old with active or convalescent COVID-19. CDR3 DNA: TGTGCCAGCAGCCAAGCTCAGCAGGGGGCTTGTTTCTTT. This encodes CASSQAQQGACFF.